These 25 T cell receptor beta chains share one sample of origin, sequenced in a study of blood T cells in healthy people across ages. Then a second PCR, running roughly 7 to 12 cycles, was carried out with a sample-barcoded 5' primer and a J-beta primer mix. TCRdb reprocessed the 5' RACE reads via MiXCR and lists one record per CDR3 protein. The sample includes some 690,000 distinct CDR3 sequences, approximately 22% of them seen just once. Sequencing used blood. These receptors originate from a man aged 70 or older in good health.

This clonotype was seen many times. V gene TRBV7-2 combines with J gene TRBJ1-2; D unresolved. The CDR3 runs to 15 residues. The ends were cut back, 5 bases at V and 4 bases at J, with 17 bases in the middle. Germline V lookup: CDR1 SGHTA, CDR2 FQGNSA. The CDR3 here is CASSPTPVKIYGYTF. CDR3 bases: TGTGCCAGCAGCCCCACCCCGGTGAAGATCTATGGCTACACCTTC.

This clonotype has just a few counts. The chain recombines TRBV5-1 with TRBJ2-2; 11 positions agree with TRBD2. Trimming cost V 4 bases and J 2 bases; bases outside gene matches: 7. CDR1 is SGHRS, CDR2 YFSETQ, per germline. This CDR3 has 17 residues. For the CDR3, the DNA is TGCGCCAGCAGCCACGACCTAGCGGGGGGTAACACCGGGGAGCTGTTTTTT. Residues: CASSHDLAGGNTGELFF.

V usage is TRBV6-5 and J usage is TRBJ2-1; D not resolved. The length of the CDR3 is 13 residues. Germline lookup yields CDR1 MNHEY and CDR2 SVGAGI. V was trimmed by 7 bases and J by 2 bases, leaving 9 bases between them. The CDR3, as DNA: TGTGCCAGCATCAACCGAGCCTACAATGAGCAGTTCTTC. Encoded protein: CASINRAYNEQFF.

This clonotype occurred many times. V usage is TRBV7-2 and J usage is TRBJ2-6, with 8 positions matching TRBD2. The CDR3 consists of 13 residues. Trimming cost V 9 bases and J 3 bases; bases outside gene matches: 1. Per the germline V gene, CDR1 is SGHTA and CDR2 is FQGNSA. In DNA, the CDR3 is TGTGCCAGTAGCGGGAATGGGGCCAACGTCCTGACTTTC. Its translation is CASSGNGANVLTF. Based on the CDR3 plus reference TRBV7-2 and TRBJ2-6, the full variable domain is GAGVSQSPSNKVTEKGKDVELRCDPISGHTALYWYRQSLGQGLEFLIYFQGNSAPDKSGLPSDRFSAERTGGSVSTLTIQRTQQEDSAVYLCASSGNGANVLTFGAGSRLTVL.

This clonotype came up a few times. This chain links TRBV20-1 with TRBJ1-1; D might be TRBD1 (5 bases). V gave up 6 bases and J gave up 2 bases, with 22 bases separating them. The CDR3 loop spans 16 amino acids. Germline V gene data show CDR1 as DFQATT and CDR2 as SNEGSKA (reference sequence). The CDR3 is CSAVGGIQGPNTEAFF. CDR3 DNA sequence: TGCAGTGCCGTGGGGGGGATCCAAGGCCCAAACACTGAAGCTTTCTTT.

The CDR3 loop reads CSARGNGKLFF. The CDR3 DNA reads TGCAGTGCACGGGGAAACGGAAAACTGTTTTTT. The chain has TRBV20-1 and TRBJ1-4; no clear D. The germline CDR1 and CDR2 sequences are DFQATT and SNEGSKA (reference sequence). V gave up 6 bases and J gave up 10 bases, with 12 bases separating them. The CDR3 runs to 11 residues.

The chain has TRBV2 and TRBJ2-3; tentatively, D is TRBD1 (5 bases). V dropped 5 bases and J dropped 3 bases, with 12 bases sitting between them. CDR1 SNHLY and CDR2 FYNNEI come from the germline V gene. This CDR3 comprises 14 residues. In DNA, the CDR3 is TGTGCCAGCAGTATGGACACGACAACAGATACGCAGTATTTT. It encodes CASSMDTTTDTQYF.

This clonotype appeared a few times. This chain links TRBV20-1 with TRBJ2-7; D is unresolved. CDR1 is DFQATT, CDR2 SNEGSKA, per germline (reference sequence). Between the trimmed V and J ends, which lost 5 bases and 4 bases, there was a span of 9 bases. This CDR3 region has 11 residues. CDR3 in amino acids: CSAAQSYEQYF. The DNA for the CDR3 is TGCAGTGCTGCCCAATCATACGAGCAGTACTTC.

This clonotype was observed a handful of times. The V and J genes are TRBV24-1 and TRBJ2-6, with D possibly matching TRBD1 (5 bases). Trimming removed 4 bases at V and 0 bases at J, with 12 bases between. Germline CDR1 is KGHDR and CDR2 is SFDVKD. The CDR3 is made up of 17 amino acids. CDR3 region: CATSDPDRLSGANVLTF. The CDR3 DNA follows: TGTGCCACCAGTGACCCTGACAGACTCTCTGGGGCCAACGTCCTGACTTTC.

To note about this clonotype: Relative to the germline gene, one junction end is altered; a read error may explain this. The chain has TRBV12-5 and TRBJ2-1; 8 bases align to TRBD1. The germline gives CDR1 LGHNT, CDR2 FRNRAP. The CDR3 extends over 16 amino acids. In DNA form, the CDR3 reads TGTGTTAGTGGTGTGTACCTGGGAGTGCGGACAGGGGAGCAGTTCTTC. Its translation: CVSGVYLGVRTGEQFF. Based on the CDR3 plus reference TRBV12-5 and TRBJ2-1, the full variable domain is DARVTQTPRHKVTEMGQEVTMRCQPILGHNTVFWYRQTMMQGLELLAYFRNRAPLDDSGMPKDRFSAEMPDATLATLKIQPSEPRDSAVYFCVSGVYLGVRTGEQFFGPGTRLTVL.

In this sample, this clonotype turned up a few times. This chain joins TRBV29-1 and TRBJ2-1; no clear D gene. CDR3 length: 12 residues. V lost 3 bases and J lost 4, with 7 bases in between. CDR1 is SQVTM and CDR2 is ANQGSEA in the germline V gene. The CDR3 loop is CSVDLVYNEQFF. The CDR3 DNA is TGCAGCGTTGATCTAGTTTACAATGAGCAGTTCTTC.

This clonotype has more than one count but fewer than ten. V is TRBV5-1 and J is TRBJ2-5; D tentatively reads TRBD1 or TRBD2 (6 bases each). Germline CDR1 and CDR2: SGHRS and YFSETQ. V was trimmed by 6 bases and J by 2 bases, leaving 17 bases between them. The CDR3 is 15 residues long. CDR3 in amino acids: CASIRRGTGQETQYF. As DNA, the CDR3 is TGCGCCAGCATTCGGAGGGGGACCGGACAAGAGACCCAGTACTTC.

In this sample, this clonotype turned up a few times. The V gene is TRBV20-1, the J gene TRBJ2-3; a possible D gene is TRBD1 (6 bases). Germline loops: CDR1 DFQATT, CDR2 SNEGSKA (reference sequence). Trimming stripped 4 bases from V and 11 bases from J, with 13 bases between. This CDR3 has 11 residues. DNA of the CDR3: TGCAGTGCTACCCCGGGACACGAGCAGTATTTT. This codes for CSATPGHEQYF.

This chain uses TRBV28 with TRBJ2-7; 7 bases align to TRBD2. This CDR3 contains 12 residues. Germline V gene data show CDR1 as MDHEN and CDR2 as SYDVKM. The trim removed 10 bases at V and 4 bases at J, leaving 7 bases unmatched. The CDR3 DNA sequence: TGTGCCATTGGACTAGTAGGTTACGAGCAGTACTTC. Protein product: CAIGLVGYEQYF.

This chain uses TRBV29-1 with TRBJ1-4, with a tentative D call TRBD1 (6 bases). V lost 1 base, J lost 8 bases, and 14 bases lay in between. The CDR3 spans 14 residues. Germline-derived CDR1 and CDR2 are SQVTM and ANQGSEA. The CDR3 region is CSVEGTVGGEKLFF. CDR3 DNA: TGCAGCGTTGAAGGGACAGTTGGGGGAGAAAAACTGTTTTTT.

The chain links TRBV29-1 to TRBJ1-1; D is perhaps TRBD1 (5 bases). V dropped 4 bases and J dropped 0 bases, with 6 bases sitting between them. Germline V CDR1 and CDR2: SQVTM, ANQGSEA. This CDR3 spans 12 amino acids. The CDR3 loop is CSVGGMNTEAFF. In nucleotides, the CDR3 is TGCAGCGTTGGGGGCATGAACACTGAAGCTTTCTTT.

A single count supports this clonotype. DNA of the CDR3: TGTGCCTGGAGTGTAACAGTCTATGGCTACACCTTC. Its protein is CAWSVTVYGYTF. J is TRBJ1-2 and V is TRBV30; D not certain. Germline V gene sequence: CDR1 GTSNPN, CDR2 SVGIG (reference sequence). This CDR3 comprises 12 residues. V dropped 0 bases and J dropped 4 bases, with 6 bases sitting between them.

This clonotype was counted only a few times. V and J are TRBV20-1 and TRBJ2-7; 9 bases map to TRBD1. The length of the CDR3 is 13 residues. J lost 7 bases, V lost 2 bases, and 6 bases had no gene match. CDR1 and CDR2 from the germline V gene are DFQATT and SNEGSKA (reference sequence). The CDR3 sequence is CSARTGQGREQYF. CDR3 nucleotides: TGCAGTGCTAGAACCGGACAGGGGCGGGAGCAGTACTTC.

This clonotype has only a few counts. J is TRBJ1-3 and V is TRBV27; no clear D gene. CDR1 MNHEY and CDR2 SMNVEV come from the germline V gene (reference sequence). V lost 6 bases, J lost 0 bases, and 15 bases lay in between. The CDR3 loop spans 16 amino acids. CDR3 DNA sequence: TGTGCCAGCAGGCGTGTGCCACAAAACTCTGGAAACACCATATATTTT. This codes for CASRRVPQNSGNTIYF.

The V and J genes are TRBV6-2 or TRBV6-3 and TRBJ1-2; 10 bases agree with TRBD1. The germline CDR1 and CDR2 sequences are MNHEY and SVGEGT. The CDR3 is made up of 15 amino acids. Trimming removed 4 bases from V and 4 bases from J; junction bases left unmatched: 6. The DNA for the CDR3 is TGTGCCAGCAGTTCCACGACAGGGGGCACCTATGGCTACACCTTC. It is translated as CASSSTTGGTYGYTF.

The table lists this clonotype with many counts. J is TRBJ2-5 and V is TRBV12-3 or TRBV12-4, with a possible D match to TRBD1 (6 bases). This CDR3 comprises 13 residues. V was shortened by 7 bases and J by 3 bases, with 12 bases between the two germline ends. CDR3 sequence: CASTLNREETQYF. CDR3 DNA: TGTGCCAGCACCCTCAACAGGGAAGAGACCCAGTACTTC.

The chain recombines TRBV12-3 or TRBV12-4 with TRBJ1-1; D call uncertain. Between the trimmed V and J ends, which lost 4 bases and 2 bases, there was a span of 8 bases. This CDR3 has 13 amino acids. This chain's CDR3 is CASSWYLNTEAFF. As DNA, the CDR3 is TGTGCCAGCAGTTGGTACTTAAACACTGAAGCTTTCTTT.

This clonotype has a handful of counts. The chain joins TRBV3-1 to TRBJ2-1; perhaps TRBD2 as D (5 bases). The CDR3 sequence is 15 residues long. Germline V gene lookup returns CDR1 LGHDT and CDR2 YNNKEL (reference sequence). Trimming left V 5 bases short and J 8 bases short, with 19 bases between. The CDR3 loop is CASSSRTYEGYEQFF. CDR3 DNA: TGTGCCAGCAGCTCACGGACCTATGAGGGTTATGAGCAGTTCTTC.

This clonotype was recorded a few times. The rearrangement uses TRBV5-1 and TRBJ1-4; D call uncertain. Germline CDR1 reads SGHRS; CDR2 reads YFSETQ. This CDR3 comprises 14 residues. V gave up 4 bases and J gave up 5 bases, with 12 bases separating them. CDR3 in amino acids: CASSNEGRNEKLFF. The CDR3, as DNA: TGCGCCAGCAGCAACGAAGGAAGAAATGAAAAACTGTTTTTT.

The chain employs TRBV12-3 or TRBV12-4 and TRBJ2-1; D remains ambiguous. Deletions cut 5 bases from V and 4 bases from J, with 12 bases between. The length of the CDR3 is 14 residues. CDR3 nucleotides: TGTGCCAGCAGTCCCCCGGAGCCGTACAATGAGCAGTTCTTC. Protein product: CASSPPEPYNEQFF.